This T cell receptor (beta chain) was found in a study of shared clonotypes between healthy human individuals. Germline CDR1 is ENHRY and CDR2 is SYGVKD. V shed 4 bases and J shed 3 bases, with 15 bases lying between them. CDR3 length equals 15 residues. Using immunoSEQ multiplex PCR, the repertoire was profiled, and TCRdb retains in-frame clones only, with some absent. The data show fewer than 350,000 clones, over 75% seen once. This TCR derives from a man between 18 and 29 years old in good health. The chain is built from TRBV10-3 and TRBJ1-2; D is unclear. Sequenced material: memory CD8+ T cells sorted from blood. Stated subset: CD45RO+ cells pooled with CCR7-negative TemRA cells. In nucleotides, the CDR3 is TGTGCCATCAGTGCAATTAGCACTGATCACTATGGCTACACCTTC. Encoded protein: CAISAISTDHYGYTF.